A single sample gave rise to the 24 T cell receptor beta chains below, sequenced in a study of cytomegalovirus exposure and HLA in healthy donors. Primers included in the PCR were 60 Vbeta and 13 Jbeta primers. TCRdb's table, derived via immunoSEQ multiplex PCR, lists solely in-frame clones and lacks some. The sample carries more than 95,000 clones, around 82% recorded once. Sequencing was done on a sample of PBMCs. Receptor source: a man aged 25 to 45 in good health and CMV-seropositive.

The chain joins TRBV30 to TRBJ1-2; D uncertain. Germline CDR1 reads GTSNPN; CDR2 reads SVGIG (reference sequence). The CDR3 runs to 11 residues. V lost 0 bases and J lost 11, with 10 bases in between. CDR3: CAWSVLSDYTF. The DNA for the CDR3 is TGTGCCTGGAGTGTACTTAGCGATTACACCTTC.

The V call is TRBV27, the J call TRBJ1-1; D uncertain. Trimming stripped 3 bases from V and 2 bases from J, with 7 bases between. From germline, CDR1 is MNHEY and CDR2 SMNVEV (reference sequence). This CDR3 has 13 amino acids. This chain's CDR3 is CASSLGGNTEAFF. CDR3 DNA: TGTGCCAGCAGTTTGGGAGGAAACACTGAAGCTTTCTTT.

V usage is TRBV11-2 and J usage is TRBJ2-1; the match to TRBD2 covers 7 bases. In germline, CDR1 is SGHAT, CDR2 FQNNGV. This CDR3 spans 14 amino acids. J was trimmed by 6 bases and V by 2 bases; bases with no gene match: 4. Here the CDR3 reads CASSLLGGVNEQFF. The CDR3 DNA reads as TGTGCCAGCAGCTTATTGGGGGGGGTCAATGAGCAGTTCTTC.

CDR3 DNA: TGTGCCAGCTCACCGCAGGGGCTTGGGGAAAAACTGTTTTTT. Protein product: CASSPQGLGEKLFF. The chain is built from TRBV18 and TRBJ1-4; TRBD1 might be the D (6 bases). With 3 bases removed from V and 8 bases from J, the gap between germline ends came to 13 bases. The germline V gene encodes CDR1 KGHSH and CDR2 LQKENI. CDR3 length equals 14 residues.

The chain couples TRBV15 to TRBJ1-4; 8 bases map to TRBD1. The germline CDR1 and CDR2 sequences are LNHNV and YYDKDF (reference sequence). The CDR3 consists of 15 residues. V dropped 9 bases and J dropped 5; count of bases not matched to a gene: 11. DNA for the CDR3: TGTGCCACGAGGATGGGACAGGCAGAGAATGAAAAACTGTTTTTT. It specifies CATRMGQAENEKLFF.

CDR3 residues: CASSLRDRGLETTDTQYF. The CDR3 nucleotides are TGTGCCAGCAGCCTAAGGGACAGGGGCCTCGAAACCACAGATACGCAGTATTTT. This chain uses TRBV11-2 with TRBJ2-3, with 10 nucleotides matching TRBD1. The CDR3 spans 18 residues. Germline lookup yields CDR1 SGHAT and CDR2 FQNNGV. Germline trimming cut 5 bases from V and 2 bases from J; bases unmatched to any gene: 13.

The genes are TRBV28 and TRBJ2-2; TRBD2 matches at 7 bases. The CDR3 covers 16 residues. CDR1 MDHEN and CDR2 SYDVKM come from the germline V gene. V shed 7 bases, J shed 7 bases, and the junction held 15 bases outside the gene matches. In DNA, the CDR3 is TGTGCCAGCACCGGGAGGACACCCGGAGGAGGCGGGGAGCTGTTTTTT. This translates into CASTGRTPGGGGELFF.

This clone was counted a few times. The rearrangement links TRBV4-2 to TRBJ2-7; D is possibly TRBD2 (6 bases). The germline V and J ends were trimmed by 0 bases and 3 bases, with 12 bases remaining between them. Per the germline V gene, CDR1 is LGHNA and CDR2 is YNFKEQ. The CDR3 runs 15 residues. The CDR3 reads CASSQDQGGHYEQYF. The CDR3 nucleotides read TGTGCCAGCAGCCAAGATCAGGGAGGTCACTACGAGCAGTACTTC.

This chain links TRBV14 with TRBJ2-7, with D possibly matching TRBD1 (6 bases). This CDR3 region has 17 residues. With 1 base removed from V and 0 bases from J, the gap between germline ends came to 16 bases. CDR1 SGHDN and CDR2 FVKESK come from the germline V gene. CDR3 sequence: CASSQGVLRGGSYEQYF. CDR3 coding DNA: TGTGCCAGCAGCCAAGGGGTTCTCAGGGGTGGCTCCTACGAGCAGTACTTC. Based on the CDR3 plus reference TRBV14 and TRBJ2-7, the full variable domain is EAGVTQFPSHSVIEKGQTVTLRCDPISGHDNLYWYRRVMGKEIKFLLHFVKESKQDESGMPNNRFLAERTGGTYSTLKVQPAELEDSGVYFCASSQGVLRGGSYEQYFGPGTRLTVT.

The V gene is TRBV18, the J gene TRBJ2-3; 10 bases are shared with TRBD2. Germline V gene lookup returns CDR1 KGHSH and CDR2 LQKENI. There are 18 residues in the CDR3. Trimming removed 1 base from V and 2 bases from J; junction bases left unmatched: 9. The CDR3 loop reads CASSPRGSGRAFTDTQYF. CDR3 nucleotides: TGTGCCAGCTCACCACGGGGAAGCGGGAGGGCCTTCACAGATACGCAGTATTTT.

The chain recombines TRBV15 with TRBJ2-5; 8 positions agree with TRBD1. CDR1 LNHNV and CDR2 YYDKDF come from the germline V gene (reference sequence). Trimming cost V 2 bases and J 4 bases; bases outside gene matches: 6. CDR3 length equals 15 residues. The CDR3 coding sequence is TGTGCCACCAGCAGACGGGGACAGGTCGGAGAGACCCAGTACTTC. It codes for CATSRRGQVGETQYF.

This clone is a singleton in its sample. This chain connects TRBV7-2 to TRBJ2-7; 11 bases align to TRBD2. V was clipped by 4 bases and J by 6 bases; unmatched bases: 8. Germline V lookup: CDR1 SGHTA, CDR2 FQGNSA. The CDR3 sequence is 15 residues long. Here the CDR3 reads CASSSLLAGVGEQYF. For the CDR3, the DNA is TGTGCCAGCAGCTCCTTACTAGCGGGAGTTGGCGAGCAGTACTTC.

The chain carries TRBV7-9 and TRBJ2-7, with a tentative D call TRBD2 (5 bases). Trimming cost V 2 bases and J 2 bases, with 10 bases left between them. CDR3 length equals 14 residues. Germline V CDR1 and CDR2: SEHNR, FQNEAQ (reference sequence). CDR3 sequence reads: CASSLKEVPYEQYF. In nucleotides, the CDR3 is TGTGCCAGCAGCTTAAAGGAGGTTCCCTACGAGCAGTACTTC.

J is TRBJ2-6 and V is TRBV15; the D gene is possibly TRBD1 (6 bases). Trimming removed 0 bases at V and 5 bases at J, with 35 bases between. The V gene's germline CDR1 is LNHNV and CDR2 YYDKDF (reference sequence). This CDR3 spans 24 amino acids. The CDR3 DNA sequence: TGTGCCACCAGCAGAGATGGGGGCCAACAAAAGAATACGGACACCTCGAGCAGGGCCAACGTCCTGACTTTC. This encodes CATSRDGGQQKNTDTSSRANVLTF.

This clone was picked up a small number of times. The rearrangement joins TRBV6-6 to TRBJ2-3; tentatively, D is TRBD2 (6 bases). The V end was cut by 5 bases, the J end by 6 bases, with 18 bases between. The CDR3 has 15 residues. The germline CDR1 and CDR2 sequences are MNHNY and SVGAGI (reference sequence). CDR3 in DNA: TGTGCCAGCAGTCTCTCCCTGGGGGGAGGTGATACGCAGTATTTT. This codes for CASSLSLGGGDTQYF.

V is TRBV10-3 and J is TRBJ2-7; possibly TRBD2 for D (5 bases). Germline loops: CDR1 ENHRY, CDR2 SYGVKD. Trimming shortened V by 3 bases and J by 3 bases, and 12 bases separated the two germline ends. This CDR3 comprises 14 residues. CDR3 amino acids: CAISDSGLGYEQYF. CDR3 nucleotides: TGTGCCATCAGTGATAGTGGACTTGGCTACGAGCAGTACTTC.

This chain connects TRBV2 to TRBJ2-7; TRBD2 is a possible D gene (6 bases). CDR1 and CDR2 from the germline V gene are SNHLY and FYNNEI. The CDR3 is made up of 14 amino acids. Trimming took off 7 bases at V and 0 bases at J, with 13 bases between the two ends. Here the CDR3 reads CASTKRASSYEQYF. CDR3 DNA sequence: TGTGCCAGCACGAAGCGGGCGAGCTCCTACGAGCAGTACTTC.

The rearrangement uses TRBV6-1 and TRBJ1-5; unclear D gene. Germline V CDR1 and CDR2: MNHNS, SASEGT. Trimming left V 7 bases short and J 0 bases short, with 7 bases between. This CDR3 has 13 residues. For the CDR3, the DNA is TGTGCCAGCACCCTATATAGCAATCAGCCCCAGCATTTT. Protein product: CASTLYSNQPQHF.

The gene calls are TRBV28 and TRBJ2-7, with 10 bases aligning to TRBD2. From germline, CDR1 is MDHEN and CDR2 SYDVKM. Trimming removed 4 bases from V and 2 bases from J; junction bases left unmatched: 8. The CDR3 runs to 16 residues. CDR3 coding DNA: TGTGCCAGCAGTTGGATAGGGACTAGCGAACCCTACGAGCAGTACTTC. Protein product: CASSWIGTSEPYEQYF.

The chain is built from TRBV11-2 and TRBJ2-5; D remains ambiguous. The CDR3 loop spans 11 amino acids. The V end was cut by 3 bases, the J end by 4 bases, with 3 bases between. Germline assignment: CDR1 SGHAT and CDR2 FQNNGV. The CDR3 here is CASSLRETQYF. DNA for the CDR3: TGTGCCAGCAGCTTGAGAGAGACCCAGTACTTC.

The chain recombines TRBV30 with TRBJ2-2; 13 nucleotides line up with TRBD2. The CDR3 is made up of 13 amino acids. Germline CDR1 is GTSNPN and CDR2 is SVGIG (reference sequence). V was clipped by 5 bases and J by 6 bases; unmatched bases: 0. The DNA for the CDR3 is TGTGCCTGGGGACTAGCGGGAGCCGGGGAGCTGTTTTTT. It specifies CAWGLAGAGELFF.

This chain connects TRBV27 to TRBJ2-1; 11 nucleotides align to TRBD2. V shed 6 bases and J 6 bases; nucleotides not matched to a gene: 10. CDR3 length: 16 amino acids. Germline CDR1 and CDR2: MNHEY and SMNVEV (reference sequence). The CDR3 spells CASSKSLAGGSNEQFF. The CDR3 DNA is TGTGCCAGCAGCAAGTCCCTAGCGGGAGGTTCCAATGAGCAGTTCTTC.

This clone was found a few times. The chain has TRBV27 and TRBJ2-7, with 14 bases lining up with TRBD2. Losses at the gene ends were 5 bases for V and 3 bases for J; bases not matched to a gene: 6. This CDR3 is built from 16 residues. Germline loops: CDR1 MNHEY, CDR2 SMNVEV (reference sequence). CDR3 protein: CASSMSGLAGVYEQYF. CDR3 nucleotide sequence: TGTGCCAGCAGTATGTCGGGACTAGCGGGAGTCTACGAGCAGTACTTC.

The chain couples TRBV10-3 to TRBJ2-4; TRBD2 matches 12 bases. The CDR3 covers 16 residues. After removal of 6 bases from V and 6 bases from J, the junction contained 9 bases not matched to a gene. The germline V gene encodes CDR1 ENHRY and CDR2 SYGVKD. The CDR3 nucleotides read TGTGCCATCAGACCAGGACTAGCGGGGCCCGGAAACATTCAGTACTTC. As protein: CAIRPGLAGPGNIQYF.